This TCR beta chain was obtained from a study of monozygotic twins with inflammatory bowel disease. A word on this clonotype: What it binds is unknown.

Points from the study as a whole: The study found lower TCRbeta diversity (inverse Simpson) in IBD patients than in healthy co-twins.

With the 5' RACE reads reprocessed, TCRdb shows one record per CDR3 protein and no DNA. This sample's table has about 130,000 distinct CDR3 sequences. The source of this sequence is a human donor with ulcerative colitis or Crohn's disease, or a healthy co-twin of an affected twin (not recorded which). The sequencing sample was made of blood.

CDR3 sequence reads: CASSQDDLNNEQFF. The chain has TRBV4-2 and TRBJ2-1. Germline lookup yields CDR1 LGHNA and CDR2 YNFKEQ. The CDR3 consists of 14 residues.